This T cell receptor beta chain was identified during a study of Ad26.COV2.S vaccination and SARS-CoV-2 variants. Whole-study results and caveats: After vaccination, substantial breadth of spike-specific CD8+ and CD4+ responses was reported. Vaccine recipients showed a spike-specific TCR breadth that was higher than in placebo recipients.

As concerns this clone: Its antigen is as yet unknown.

Treatment in this sample: 15 to 20 received Ad26.COV2.S at low or high dose, single or two shots; 5 received placebo; per-sample allocation not given. Following the first vaccine or placebo injection, samples were taken on day 63. Based in Boston, the donor was an adult of 18-55 years. There are 13 residues in the CDR3. The V gene lost 7 bases and the J gene lost 2 bases, with 10 bases spanning the gap. Germline CDR1 reads KGHDR; CDR2 reads SFDVKD. Repertoires were generated with immunoSEQ multiplex PCR, while TCRdb's copy carries only in-frame clones and drops some. In the table there are some 480,000 clones, around 85% of which are singletons.

Sequences were derived from peripheral blood, sampled in a trial of Ad26.COV2.S vaccine versus placebo. V usage is TRBV24-1 and J usage is TRBJ1-1; D is ambiguous. This receptor was taken from a person between 18 and 60 years old who received the Ad26.COV2.S COVID-19 vaccine or a placebo. For the CDR3, the DNA is TGTGCCACCAGATTACACGGAAACACTGAAGCTTTCTTT. Amino acids: CATRLHGNTEAFF.